Each of the 31 T cell receptor beta chains below was sequenced from the same sample in a study of shared clonotypes between healthy human individuals. The data were produced by immunoSEQ multiplex PCR, yet TCRdb's version contains in-frame clones alone and is incomplete. Of under 2,500,000 clones in the sample, 95% were seen once. Sequencing input: naive CD4+ T cells sorted from blood. The subset here: CD45RA+ positively selected. These receptors originate from a man between 18 and 29 years old in good health.

A single count supports this clone. V and J are TRBV15 and TRBJ2-7; 9 nucleotides align to TRBD1. With V trimmed by 4 bases and J by 6 bases, 7 bases remained unmatched. This CDR3 has 14 residues. The V gene's germline CDR1 is LNHNV and CDR2 YYDKDF (reference sequence). The CDR3 nucleotides are TGTGCCACCAGCAAAGACAGGGGGGGAACCGAGCAGTACTTC. Translating it yields CATSKDRGGTEQYF.

V is TRBV7-8 and J is TRBJ2-1, with 8 bases aligning to TRBD2. Germline CDR1 reads SGHVS; CDR2 reads FQNEAQ. V lost 5 bases to trimming and J lost 1 base; unmatched junction nucleotides: 16. The CDR3 runs to 19 residues. CDR3 DNA sequence: TGTGCCAGCAGCCAAGCACGGCGACTAGCGAACCAATCCTACAATGAGCAGTTCTTC. Its protein is CASSQARRLANQSYNEQFF.

The genes are TRBV5-1 and TRBJ1-2, with D perhaps TRBD1 (5 bases). V lost 4 bases to trimming and J lost 4 bases, with 14 bases between them. The germline V gene encodes CDR1 SGHRS and CDR2 YFSETQ. The CDR3 runs to 14 residues. CDR3 nucleotides: TGCGCCAGCAGCCCGGGGGACGGAGGCTATGGCTACACCTTC. It encodes CASSPGDGGYGYTF.

This chain uses TRBV27 with TRBJ1-1, with TRBD1 matching over 10 bases. The J segment lost 5 bases and the V segment lost 5 bases, leaving 11 bases of the junction unmatched. The V gene's germline CDR1 is MNHEY and CDR2 SMNVEV (reference sequence). This CDR3 comprises 16 residues. CDR3 protein: CASSLGQGRYGTEAFF. The CDR3 DNA is TGTGCCAGCAGTCTGGGACAGGGGAGATATGGGACTGAAGCTTTCTTT.

The rearrangement uses TRBV27 and TRBJ2-2; 12 nucleotides agree with TRBD1. The V gene's germline CDR1 is MNHEY and CDR2 SMNVEV (reference sequence). V trimming: 8 bases; J trimming: 5 bases; junction bases outside the gene matches: 9. The CDR3 totals 16 residues. CDR3 in amino acids: CASGAGTGGYTGELFF. The CDR3 DNA reads as TGTGCCAGCGGGGCCGGGACAGGGGGCTATACCGGGGAGCTGTTTTTT.

The V gene is TRBV11-2, the J gene TRBJ2-7; D is possibly TRBD2 (6 bases). Trimming removed 0 bases at V and 4 bases at J, with 10 bases between. This CDR3 contains 14 residues. CDR1 SGHAT and CDR2 FQNNGV come from the germline V gene. As DNA, the CDR3 is TGTGCCAGCAGCTTAGACCGACTAGTGTACGAGCAGTACTTC. Amino acid sequence: CASSLDRLVYEQYF.

The chain carries TRBV10-1 and TRBJ2-1; 8 bases align to TRBD2. The ends lost 6 bases at V and 10 bases at J; junction bases unmatched: 8. Germline values: CDR1 WNHNN, CDR2 SYGVQD (reference sequence). The CDR3 consists of 13 residues. CDR3 amino acids: CASSSLAEPEQFF. CDR3 coding DNA: TGCGCCAGCAGCTCACTAGCGGAGCCCGAGCAGTTCTTC.

This chain connects TRBV19 to TRBJ2-7; no clear D. The germline V and J ends were trimmed by 3 bases and 6 bases, with 15 bases remaining between them. The germline CDR1 and CDR2 sequences are LNHDA and SQIVND (reference sequence). The CDR3 is made up of 14 amino acids. CDR3 loop: CASSIGRQEAEQYF. The DNA for the CDR3 is TGTGCCAGTAGTATCGGGCGCCAAGAAGCCGAGCAGTACTTC.

J is TRBJ2-3 and V is TRBV7-9; D may be TRBD1 or TRBD2 (5 bases each). V dropped 4 bases and J dropped 0 bases, with 11 bases sitting between them. CDR3 length: 15 amino acids. Germline-derived CDR1 and CDR2 are SEHNR and FQNEAQ (reference sequence). For the CDR3, the DNA is TGTGCCAGCAGCTCAGGGACCCATAGCACAGATACGCAGTATTTT. Translating gives CASSSGTHSTDTQYF.

The V call is TRBV6-5, the J call TRBJ1-3; tentatively, D is TRBD1 (6 bases). Germline CDR1 is MNHEY and CDR2 is SVGAGI. The V and J ends lost 11 bases and 1 base respectively, with 15 bases between them. The CDR3 length is 14 residues. As DNA, the CDR3 is TGTGCCTCCAAGGCAGGGGAATCTGGAAACACCATATATTTT. Translated, it gives CASKAGESGNTIYF.

CDR3 sequence: CSVERAGLAQYF. In nucleotides, the CDR3 is TGCAGCGTTGAAAGAGCGGGACTCGCCCAGTACTTC. The chain is built from TRBV29-1 and TRBJ2-5, with TRBD2 matching over 7 bases. Germline assignment: CDR1 SQVTM and CDR2 ANQGSEA. After removal of 2 bases from V and 9 bases from J, the junction contained 6 bases not matched to a gene. The CDR3 is made up of 12 amino acids.

J is TRBJ2-3 and V is TRBV5-6, with TRBD1 matching over 7 bases. This CDR3 comprises 15 residues. Germline assignment: CDR1 SGHDT and CDR2 YYEEEE. V shed 2 bases, J shed 1 base, and the junction held 4 bases outside the gene matches. CDR3 bases: TGTGCCAGCAGCTTTGAGGGGGCAGGCACAGATACGCAGTATTTT. This codes for CASSFEGAGTDTQYF.

Only one count was recorded for this clone. The rearrangement links TRBV6-1 to TRBJ1-1, with 10 positions matching TRBD1. Germline loops: CDR1 MNHNS, CDR2 SASEGT. Trimming cost V 5 bases and J 2 bases; bases outside gene matches: 2. There are 14 residues in the CDR3. CDR3 sequence: CASSRQGANTEAFF. CDR3 sequence (DNA): TGTGCCAGCAGTCGACAGGGGGCAAACACTGAAGCTTTCTTT.

The chain recombines TRBV30 with TRBJ1-2; the match to TRBD1 covers 9 bases. The ends lost 2 bases at V and 6 bases at J; junction bases unmatched: 7. This CDR3 is built from 14 residues. Germline assignment: CDR1 GTSNPN and CDR2 SVGIG (reference sequence). In nucleotides, the CDR3 is TGTGCCTGGAGTTTTGGGGACAGGGAGGATGGCTACACCTTC. This gives the protein CAWSFGDREDGYTF.

The rearrangement links TRBV11-1 to TRBJ2-5; D not certain. This CDR3 region has 13 residues. Germline loops: CDR1 SGHAT, CDR2 FQDESV (reference sequence). Trimming removed 2 bases at V and 2 bases at J, with 6 bases between. The CDR3 protein is CASSLWEQETQYF. DNA for the CDR3: TGTGCCAGCAGCTTATGGGAACAAGAGACCCAGTACTTC.

A word on this clone: Different DNA sequences within this sample yield the same CDR3. This chain joins TRBV30 and TRBJ1-5, with TRBD1 as a possible D gene (5 bases). V lost 8 bases to trimming and J lost 1 base, with 12 bases between them. The CDR3 totals 13 residues. Germline assignment: CDR1 GTSNPN and CDR2 SVGIG (reference sequence). The CDR3 sequence: CALSGGSNQPQHF. The CDR3 DNA reads as TGTGCCCTCAGTGGGGGGAGCAATCAGCCCCAGCATTTT.

The CDR3 DNA follows: TGTGCCATCAGTCAGGGGGGAAATGAAAAACTGTTTTTT. This encodes CAISQGGNEKLFF. The chain carries TRBV10-3 and TRBJ1-4, with TRBD1 matching 7 bases. The CDR3 is 13 amino acids. The ends lost 5 bases at V and 5 bases at J; junction bases unmatched: 2. Germline loops: CDR1 ENHRY, CDR2 SYGVKD.

This clone was seen once. The V call is TRBV11-2, the J call TRBJ2-7, with D possibly being TRBD2 (6 bases). Trimming shortened V by 3 bases and J by 6 bases, and 15 bases separated the two germline ends. This CDR3 spans 14 amino acids. Germline V gene sequence: CDR1 SGHAT, CDR2 FQNNGV. The CDR3 bases are TGTGCCAGCAGCTTGGGGGGAAAAACTGGCGAGCAGTACTTC. Protein: CASSLGGKTGEQYF.

This chain links TRBV4-2 with TRBJ2-4, with D hard to call. This CDR3 has 16 residues. Trimming shortened V by 0 bases and J by 1 base, and 10 bases separated the two germline ends. Germline-derived CDR1 and CDR2 are LGHNA and YNFKEQ. CDR3 nucleotides: TGTGCCAGCAGCCAAGATCTTAGCTCGGCCAAAAACATTCAGTACTTC. It codes for CASSQDLSSAKNIQYF.

The rearrangement uses TRBV29-1 and TRBJ2-3, with 11 bases aligning to TRBD2. Germline V gene sequence: CDR1 SQVTM, CDR2 ANQGSEA. The ends lost 8 bases at V and 3 bases at J; junction bases unmatched: 10. The CDR3 has 15 residues. CDR3 in amino acids: CSTRKGLADTDTQYF. DNA of the CDR3: TGCAGCACCAGAAAGGGACTAGCGGATACAGATACGCAGTATTTT.

This chain links TRBV6-1 with TRBJ1-5, with TRBD1 matching over 7 bases. Germline V gene lookup returns CDR1 MNHNS and CDR2 SASEGT. The CDR3 has 15 residues. J gave up 5 bases and V 5 bases, and 9 bases lay outside the gene matches. DNA for the CDR3: TGTGCCAGCAGTCTAAGGTATCAGGGGGATCAGCCCCAGCATTTT. This codes for CASSLRYQGDQPQHF.

V is TRBV9 and J is TRBJ1-5, with 7 bases that match TRBD1. The trim removed 4 bases at V and 6 bases at J, leaving 10 bases unmatched. The CDR3 is 15 amino acids. Germline V gives CDR1 SGDLS, CDR2 YYNGEE. In DNA, the CDR3 is TGTGCCAGCAGCACCACCGGGACAGAGGGTCAGCCCCAGCATTTT. This gives the protein CASSTTGTEGQPQHF.

V gene TRBV11-3 combines with J gene TRBJ2-5, with D tentatively TRBD2 (5 bases). This CDR3 spans 14 amino acids. V dropped 5 bases and J dropped 5 bases, with 15 bases sitting between them. Germline loops: CDR1 SGHNT, CDR2 YENEEA. The CDR3 loop is CASSPRSGVETQYF. CDR3 bases: TGTGCCAGCAGCCCAAGGTCCGGGGTTGAGACCCAGTACTTC. Complete variable domain (other parts from reference TRBV11-3 and TRBJ2-5): EAGVVQSPRYKIIEKKQPVAFWCNPISGHNTLYWYLQNLGQGPELLIRYENEEAVDDSQLPKDRFSAERLKGVDSTLKIQPAELGDSAVYLCASSPRSGVETQYFGPGTRLLVL.

The chain couples TRBV13 to TRBJ2-7, with TRBD1 identical over 8 bases. V was pared by 5 bases and J by 4 bases, with 4 bases of the junction left unmatched. The CDR3 consists of 13 residues. Germline-derived CDR1 and CDR2 are PRHDT and FYEKMQ (reference sequence). The DNA of the CDR3 is TGTGCCAGCAGCAAAGACAGGGGTTACGAGCAGTACTTC. Amino acids: CASSKDRGYEQYF.

This chain joins TRBV18 and TRBJ1-2; the match to TRBD1 covers 8 bases. In germline, CDR1 is KGHSH, CDR2 LQKENI. Trimming took 8 bases from V and 0 from J; bases not matched to a gene: 14. The CDR3 extends over 17 amino acids. CDR3 bases: TGTGCCAGCGCCAAACCGGGACAGGAGTATACTAACTATGGCTACACCTTC. Protein product: CASAKPGQEYTNYGYTF.

The rearrangement joins TRBV7-9 to TRBJ1-2, with D perhaps TRBD1 (5 bases). Trimming left V 3 bases short and J 8 bases short, with 16 bases between. The germline CDR1 and CDR2 sequences are SEHNR and FQNEAQ (reference sequence). The CDR3 length is 14 residues. The CDR3 bases are TGTGCCAGCAGCTTCCTGACAGAGAGTACAGGCTACACCTTC. As protein: CASSFLTESTGYTF. Full variable domain (outside the CDR3, taken from reference TRBV7-9 and TRBJ1-2): DTGVSQNPRHKITKRGQNVTFRCDPISEHNRLYWYRQTLGQGPEFLTYFQNEAQLEKSRLLSDRFSAERPKGSFSTLEIQRTEQGDSAMYLCASSFLTESTGYTFGSGTRLTVV.

This clone was detected only once. The identical CDR3 is also encoded by other nucleotide sequences in the sample. The rearrangement uses TRBV20-1 and TRBJ2-7; D not resolved. From germline, CDR1 is DFQATT and CDR2 SNEGSKA (reference sequence). V gave up 5 bases and J gave up 4 bases, with 6 bases separating them. CDR3 length equals 10 residues. DNA of the CDR3: TGCAGTGCTGGAAGTTACGAGCAGTACTTC. Translated: CSAGSYEQYF.

On this clone itself: Other DNA sequences of this sample code for an identical CDR3. CDR3 DNA: TGCGCCAGCAGCCTACAGGACTCCCAAGAGACCCAGTACTTC. Translated: CASSLQDSQETQYF. This chain connects TRBV5-1 to TRBJ2-5, with D perhaps given as TRBD1 or TRBD2 (5 bases each). CDR1 and CDR2 (germline): SGHRS, YFSETQ. The CDR3 covers 14 residues. Trimming stripped 4 bases from V and 1 base from J, with 11 bases between.

This clone has only one observation. The V gene is TRBV19, the J gene TRBJ2-5, with 7 bases aligning to TRBD2. V was pared by 5 bases and J by 5 bases, with 8 bases of the junction left unmatched. The CDR3 extends over 14 amino acids. Per germline, CDR1 LNHDA and CDR2 SQIVND (reference sequence). The CDR3 is CASSSAGAVETQYF. The DNA for the CDR3 is TGTGCCAGTAGTTCGGCGGGAGCGGTCGAGACCCAGTACTTC.

The chain recombines TRBV6-5 with TRBJ1-4; TRBD1 is a possible D gene (6 bases). Germline V gene lookup returns CDR1 MNHEY and CDR2 SVGAGI. Trimming cost V 2 bases and J 3 bases, with 10 bases left between them. The CDR3 has 15 residues. The CDR3 protein is CASSYGGAPNEKLFF. In nucleotides, the CDR3 is TGTGCCAGCAGTTACGGGGGGGCTCCTAATGAAAAACTGTTTTTT.

The count of this clone is one. The rearrangement uses TRBV19 and TRBJ2-1; D ambiguous. The CDR3 has 14 residues. V lost 5 bases and J 5 bases, leaving 13 bases between the germline ends. Germline V gene data show CDR1 as LNHDA and CDR2 as SQIVND (reference sequence). The CDR3 reads CASSSLIVNNEQFF. The CDR3 bases are TGTGCCAGTAGTTCCCTTATCGTCAACAATGAGCAGTTCTTC.